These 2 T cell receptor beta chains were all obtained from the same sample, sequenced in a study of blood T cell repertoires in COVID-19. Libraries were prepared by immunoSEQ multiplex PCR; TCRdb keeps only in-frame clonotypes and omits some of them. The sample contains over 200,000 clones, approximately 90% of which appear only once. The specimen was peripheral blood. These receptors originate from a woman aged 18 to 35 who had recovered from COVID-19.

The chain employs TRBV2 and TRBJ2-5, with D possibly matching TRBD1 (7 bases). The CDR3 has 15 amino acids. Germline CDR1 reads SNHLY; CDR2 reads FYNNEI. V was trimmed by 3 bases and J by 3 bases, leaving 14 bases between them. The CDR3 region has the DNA TGTGCCAGCAGTGATTTGGTCAGGGGGGAAGAGACCCAGTACTTC. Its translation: CASSDLVRGEETQYF.

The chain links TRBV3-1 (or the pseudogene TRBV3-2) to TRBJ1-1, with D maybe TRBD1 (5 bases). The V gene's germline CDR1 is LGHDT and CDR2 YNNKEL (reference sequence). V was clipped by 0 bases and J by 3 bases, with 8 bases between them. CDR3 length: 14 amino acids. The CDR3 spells CASSQDAGDTEAFF. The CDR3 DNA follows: TGTGCCAGCAGCCAAGATGCGGGGGACACTGAAGCTTTCTTT.